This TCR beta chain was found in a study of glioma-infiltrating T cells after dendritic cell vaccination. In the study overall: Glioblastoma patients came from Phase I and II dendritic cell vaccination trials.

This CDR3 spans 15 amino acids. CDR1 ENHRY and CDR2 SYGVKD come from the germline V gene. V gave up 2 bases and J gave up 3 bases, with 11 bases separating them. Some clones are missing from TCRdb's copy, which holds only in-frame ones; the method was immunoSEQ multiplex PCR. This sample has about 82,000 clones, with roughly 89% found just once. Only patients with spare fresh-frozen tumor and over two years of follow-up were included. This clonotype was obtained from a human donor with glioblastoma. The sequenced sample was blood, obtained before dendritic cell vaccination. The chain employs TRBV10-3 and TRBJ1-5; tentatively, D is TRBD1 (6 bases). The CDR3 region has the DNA TGTGCCATCAGTGAGGGACAGCTACACAATCAGCCCCAGCATTTT. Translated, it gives CAISEGQLHNQPQHF.